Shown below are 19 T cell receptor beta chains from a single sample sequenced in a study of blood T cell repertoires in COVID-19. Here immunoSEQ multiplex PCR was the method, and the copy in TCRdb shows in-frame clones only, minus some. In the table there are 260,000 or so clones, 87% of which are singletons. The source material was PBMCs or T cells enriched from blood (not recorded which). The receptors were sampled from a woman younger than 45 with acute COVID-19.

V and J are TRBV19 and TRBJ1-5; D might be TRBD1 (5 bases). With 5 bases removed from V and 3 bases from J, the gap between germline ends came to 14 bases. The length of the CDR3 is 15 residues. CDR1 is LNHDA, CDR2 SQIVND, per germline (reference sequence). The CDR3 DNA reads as TGTGCCAGTAGTGACTGGCAGGGCCCCAATCAGCCCCAGCATTTT. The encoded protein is CASSDWQGPNQPQHF. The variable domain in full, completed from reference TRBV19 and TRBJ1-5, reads DGGITQSPKYLFRKEGQNVTLSCEQNLNHDAMYWYRQDPGQGLRLIYYSQIVNDFQKGDIAEGYSVSREKKESFPLTVTSAQKNPTAFYLCASSDWQGPNQPQHFGDGTRLSIL.

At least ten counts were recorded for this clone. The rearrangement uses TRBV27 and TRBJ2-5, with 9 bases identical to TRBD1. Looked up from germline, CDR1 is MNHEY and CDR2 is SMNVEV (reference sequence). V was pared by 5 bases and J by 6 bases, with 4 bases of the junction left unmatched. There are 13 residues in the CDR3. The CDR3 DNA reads TGTGCCAGCAGTGTGACAGGGGGGAAGACCCAGTACTTC. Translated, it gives CASSVTGGKTQYF.

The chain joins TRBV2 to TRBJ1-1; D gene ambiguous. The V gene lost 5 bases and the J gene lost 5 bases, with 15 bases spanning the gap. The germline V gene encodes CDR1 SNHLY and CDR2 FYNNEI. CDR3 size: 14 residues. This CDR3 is CASSFEFWRTEAFF. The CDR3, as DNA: TGTGCCAGCAGTTTCGAGTTCTGGAGGACTGAAGCTTTCTTT.

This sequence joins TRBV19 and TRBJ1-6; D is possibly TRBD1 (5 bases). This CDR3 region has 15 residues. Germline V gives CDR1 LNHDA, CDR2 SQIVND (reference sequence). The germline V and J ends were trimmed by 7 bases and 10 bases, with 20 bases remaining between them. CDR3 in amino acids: CASTKGGEGGSPLHF. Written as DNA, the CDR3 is TGTGCCAGTACCAAGGGAGGGGAGGGTGGATCACCCCTCCACTTT.

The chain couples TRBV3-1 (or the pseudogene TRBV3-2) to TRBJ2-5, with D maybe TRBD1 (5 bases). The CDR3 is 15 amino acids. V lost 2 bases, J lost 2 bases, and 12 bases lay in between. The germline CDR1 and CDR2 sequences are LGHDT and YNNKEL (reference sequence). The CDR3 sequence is CASSQRTIAQETQYF. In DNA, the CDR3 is TGTGCCAGCAGCCAAAGGACAATCGCGCAAGAGACCCAGTACTTC.

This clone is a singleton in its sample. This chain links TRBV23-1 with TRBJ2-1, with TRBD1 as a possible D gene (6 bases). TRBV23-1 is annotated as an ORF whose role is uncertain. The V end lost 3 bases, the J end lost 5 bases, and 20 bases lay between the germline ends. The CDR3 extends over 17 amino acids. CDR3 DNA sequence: TGCGCCAGCAGTCATGGGAGCCAAGGACAGAGAGACAATGAGCAGTTCTTC. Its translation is CASSHGSQGQRDNEQFF.

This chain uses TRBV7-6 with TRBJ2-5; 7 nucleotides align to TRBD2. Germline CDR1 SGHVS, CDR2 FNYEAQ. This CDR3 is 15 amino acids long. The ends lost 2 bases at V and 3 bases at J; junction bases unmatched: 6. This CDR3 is CASSLSRLAEETQYF. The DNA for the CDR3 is TGTGCCAGCAGCTTATCTAGGCTAGCGGAAGAGACCCAGTACTTC.

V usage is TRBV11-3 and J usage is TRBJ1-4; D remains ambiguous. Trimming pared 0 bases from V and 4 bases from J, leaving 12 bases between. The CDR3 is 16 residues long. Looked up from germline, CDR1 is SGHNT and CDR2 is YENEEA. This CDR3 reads CASSLERREGNEKLFF. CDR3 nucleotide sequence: TGTGCCAGCAGCTTAGAAAGGAGGGAGGGTAATGAAAAACTGTTTTTT.

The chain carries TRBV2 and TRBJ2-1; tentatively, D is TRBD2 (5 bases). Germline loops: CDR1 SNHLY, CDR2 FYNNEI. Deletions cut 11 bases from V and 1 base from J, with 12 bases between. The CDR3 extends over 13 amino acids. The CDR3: CARAEASYNEQFF. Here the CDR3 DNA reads TGTGCCCGGGCGGAGGCGTCCTACAATGAGCAGTTCTTC.

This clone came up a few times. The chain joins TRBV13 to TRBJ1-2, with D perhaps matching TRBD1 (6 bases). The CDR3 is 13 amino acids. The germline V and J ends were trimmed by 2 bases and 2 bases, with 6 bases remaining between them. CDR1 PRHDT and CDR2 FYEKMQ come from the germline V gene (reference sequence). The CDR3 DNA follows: TGTGCCAGCAGCTTACAGGGGAACTATGGCTACACCTTC. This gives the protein CASSLQGNYGYTF.

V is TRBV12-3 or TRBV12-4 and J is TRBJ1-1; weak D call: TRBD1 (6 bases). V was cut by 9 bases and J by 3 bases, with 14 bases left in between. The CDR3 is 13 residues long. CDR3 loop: CASRKGDDTEAFF. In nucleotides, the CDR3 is TGTGCCAGTAGGAAGGGGGATGACACTGAAGCTTTCTTT.

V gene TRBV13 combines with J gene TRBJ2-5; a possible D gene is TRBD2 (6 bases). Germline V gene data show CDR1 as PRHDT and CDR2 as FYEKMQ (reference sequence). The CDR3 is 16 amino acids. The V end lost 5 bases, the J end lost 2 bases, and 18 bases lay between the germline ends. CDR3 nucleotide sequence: TGTGCCAGCAGCCACACGAAAAGCGGGCTGCAAGAGACCCAGTACTTC. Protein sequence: CASSHTKSGLQETQYF. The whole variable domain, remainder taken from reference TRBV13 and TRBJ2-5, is AAGVIQSPRHLIKEKRETATLKCYPIPRHDTVYWYQQGPGQDPQFLISFYEKMQSDKGSIPDRFSAQQFSDYHSELNMSSLELGDSALYFCASSHTKSGLQETQYFGPGTRLLVL.

CDR3 region: CASSPGQRDTYGYTF. In DNA form, the CDR3 reads TGTGCCAGCAGCCCGGGACAGAGGGATACCTATGGCTACACCTTC. The chain links TRBV6-5 to TRBJ1-2; the match to TRBD1 covers 7 bases. This CDR3 has 15 amino acids. Per germline, CDR1 MNHEY and CDR2 SVGAGI. The V segment lost 6 bases and the J segment 4 bases; nucleotides outside the gene matches: 11.

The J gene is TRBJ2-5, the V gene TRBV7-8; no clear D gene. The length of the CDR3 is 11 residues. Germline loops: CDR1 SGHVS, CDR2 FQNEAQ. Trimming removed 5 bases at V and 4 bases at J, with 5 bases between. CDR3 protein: CASSPRETQYF. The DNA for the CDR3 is TGTGCCAGCAGCCCCCGAGAGACCCAGTACTTC.

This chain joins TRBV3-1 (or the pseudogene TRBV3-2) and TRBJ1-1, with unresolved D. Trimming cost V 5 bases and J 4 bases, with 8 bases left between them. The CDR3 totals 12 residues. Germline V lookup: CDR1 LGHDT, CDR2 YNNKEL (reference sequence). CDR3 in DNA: TGTGCCAGCAGCACAGAGGGCACTGAAGCTTTCTTT. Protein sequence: CASSTEGTEAFF.

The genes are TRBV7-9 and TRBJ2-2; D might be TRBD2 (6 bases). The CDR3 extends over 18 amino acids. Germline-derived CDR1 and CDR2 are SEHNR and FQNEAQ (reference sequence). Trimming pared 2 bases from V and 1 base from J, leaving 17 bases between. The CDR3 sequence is CASSLTGAGTGNTGELFF. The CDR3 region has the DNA TGTGCCAGCAGCTTAACCGGGGCAGGGACTGGGAACACCGGGGAGCTGTTTTTT.

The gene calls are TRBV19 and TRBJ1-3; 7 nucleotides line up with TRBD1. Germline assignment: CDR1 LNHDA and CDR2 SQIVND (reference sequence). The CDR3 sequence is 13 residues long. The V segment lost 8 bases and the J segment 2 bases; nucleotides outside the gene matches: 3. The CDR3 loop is CASQGVPGNTIYF. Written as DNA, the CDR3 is TGTGCCAGTCAGGGGGTCCCTGGAAACACCATATATTTT. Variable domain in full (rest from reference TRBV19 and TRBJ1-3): DGGITQSPKYLFRKEGQNVTLSCEQNLNHDAMYWYRQDPGQGLRLIYYSQIVNDFQKGDIAEGYSVSREKKESFPLTVTSAQKNPTAFYLCASQGVPGNTIYFGEGSWLTVV.

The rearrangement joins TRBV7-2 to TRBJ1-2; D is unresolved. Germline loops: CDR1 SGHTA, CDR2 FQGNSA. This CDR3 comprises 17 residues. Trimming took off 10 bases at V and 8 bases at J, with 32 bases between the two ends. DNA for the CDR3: TGTGCCACTAGCTTAGCGCCTGGCGGGCCCATGGGAGGCGGCTACACCTTC. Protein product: CATSLAPGGPMGGGYTF.

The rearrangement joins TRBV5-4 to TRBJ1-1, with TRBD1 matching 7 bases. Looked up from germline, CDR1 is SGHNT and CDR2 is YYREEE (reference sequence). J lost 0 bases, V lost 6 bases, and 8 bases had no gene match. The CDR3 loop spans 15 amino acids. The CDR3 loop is CASTRGGPMNTEAFF. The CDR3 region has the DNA TGTGCCAGCACCCGAGGGGGCCCCATGAACACTGAAGCTTTCTTT.